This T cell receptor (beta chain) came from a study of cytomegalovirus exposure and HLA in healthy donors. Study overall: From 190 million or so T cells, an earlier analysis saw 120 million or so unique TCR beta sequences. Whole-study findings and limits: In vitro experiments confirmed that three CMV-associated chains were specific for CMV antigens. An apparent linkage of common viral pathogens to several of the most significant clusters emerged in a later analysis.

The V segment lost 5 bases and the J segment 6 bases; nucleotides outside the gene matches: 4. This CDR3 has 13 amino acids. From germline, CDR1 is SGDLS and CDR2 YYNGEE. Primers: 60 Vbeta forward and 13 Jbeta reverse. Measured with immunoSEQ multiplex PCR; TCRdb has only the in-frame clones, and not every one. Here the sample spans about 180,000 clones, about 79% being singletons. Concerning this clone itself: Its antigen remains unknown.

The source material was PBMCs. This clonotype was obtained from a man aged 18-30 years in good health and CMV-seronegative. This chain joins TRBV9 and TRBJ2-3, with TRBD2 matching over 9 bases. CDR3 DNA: TGTGCCAGCAGACCAAGCGGGAGGGATACGCAGTATTTT. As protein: CASRPSGRDTQYF.